Listed here is a single TCR beta chain. Its antigen is still unknown. Per-base qualities were not stored, and no clone one base away is much larger. The cohort comprised hundreds of healthy bone marrow donors. Cohort members were all nominally healthy when sampled, although unrecorded immune exposures were likely present. The donor tested CMV seronegative, placing the donor among the 300 to 400 seronegative members of the cohort. Every donor gave a peripheral blood sample, and the peripheral blood mononuclear cells from that sample were used for TCR beta sequencing. Genomic DNA was extracted from the blood cell samples with the Qiagen DNeasy Blood Extraction Kit. Libraries were built with the immunoSEQ multiplex PCR assay. A mixture of 60 forward primers for TCR Vbeta segments and 13 reverse primers for TCR Jbeta segments was used in the multiplex PCR. The CDR3 region of rearranged TCR beta genes was amplified from genomic DNA with a multiplex PCR assay. The amplified TCR beta libraries were sequenced on the Illumina HiSeq System as 87-base-pair reads. The original methods were these. Across the 670 or so repertoires, a later analysis counted 75 million to 90 million unique TCR beta chains, roughly 11 million of which were shared by at least two donors. To remove PCR and sequencing errors, raw reads were error-corrected and collapsed into unique sequences using a nearest-neighbor algorithm that merged closely related sequences. To assign V, D and J gene segments, CDR3 sequences were aligned to IMGT reference sequences. Each retained sequence needed at least a six-nucleotide match to both a V gene segment and a J gene segment. A rearrangement counted as productive if the CDR3 had no stop codons and remained in frame with V and J, and every other rearrangement counted as non-productive. Following IMGT convention, CDR3 was defined as the stretch from the second conserved V-encoded cysteine to the conserved J-encoded phenylalanine. In an earlier analysis of 500 to 650 of the donors, sequences lacking an unambiguous match to a single V gene segment were excluded. In an earlier analysis of 587 of the donors, V segments were called functional above 56.7% productive rearrangements and were called segregating when the between-donor standard deviation exceeded 5%. To diagnose cytomegalovirus status from the catalog of TCR beta chain sequences, a statistical classification framework was built. In a later analysis, TCR nucleotide sequences were compared against IMGT/GENE-DB human TR gene sequences so that V and J genes could be assigned. The TCRdist pipeline was used in a later analysis to assign CDR3 sequences and most-parsimonious VDJ recombination scenarios. In a later analysis, every TCR beta chain was defined by the combination of its CDR3 amino acid sequence and its V-gene family, and reads without a unique V-gene family were dropped. A later analysis removed nearly 600 highly shared, low-generation-probability nucleotide sequences to deal with suspected cross-contamination and a sequencing artifact. In a later analysis, a clonal expansion index was calculated for each public chain from normalized within-repertoire ranks of inferred template counts. Generation probabilities in a later analysis came from a VDJ recombination model fitted to out-of-frame rearrangements, and those results were checked against IGoR. Hypergeometric tests were used in a later analysis to score TCR-TCR, TCR-HLA and TCR-CMV co-occurrence, with a repertoire-size bias correction applied to the TCR pairs. To estimate false discovery rates, a later analysis permuted the HLA or CMV assignments 20 times. In a later analysis, co-occurring TCRs were grouped using DBSCAN, and TCRdist sequence similarity was added for clustering within HLA-allele-positive subsets. Co-occurrence clustering excluded repertoires with fewer than 30,000 or more than 120,000 public chains, plus five with anomalous nucleotide sharing. TCRdb obtained this table from immuneACCESS and retained in-frame rearrangements with V and J assigned. These tables miss some clones; where compared with another copy, unresolved V genes account for less than half of the shortfall, and the remainder is unexplained. V and J calls and clone size come straight from that table; D and trimming were deduced from the DNA. The sample table lists 100,000 or so clones, 60% to 85% of them with a count of one. The biggest ten clones account for roughly a tenth of the sample.

The data are from a study of cytomegalovirus exposure and HLA in healthy donors (dated by TCRdb to the late 2010s). Some background on the complete study: According to an earlier analysis of several hundred of the donors, about 170 million T cells yielded 90 million to 130 million unique TCR beta sequences and 276 Gb of sequence data. About 300 gigabases of sequencing data and roughly 81 million unique TCR sequences made up an early release that covered under 750 HLA-typed donors. Among the roughly 390 genotyped donors, around 81% belonged to the genetic ancestry cluster associated with self-reported Caucasian donors. The study aimed to test whether cataloging public T cell receptors could reveal signatures of past pathogen exposure. The study profiled the T cell repertoires of hundreds of subjects by immunosequencing and related them to cytomegalovirus serostatus. Besides the first cohort of some 670 subjects, a separate validation cohort made up of over a hundred different subjects was used. To predict cytomegalovirus infection status, the study brought together high-throughput TCR immunosequencing, statistical association of individual TCRs with disease status, and machine learning. In a later analysis, previously published TCR beta repertoires from some 640 donors were re-analyzed and high-resolution HLA genotyping was added so that TCR occurrence patterns could be studied. Rather than using new phenotypic data, the later analysis identified candidate immune exposures from TCR beta sequences and from how often those sequences occurred across donors. To decide whether each TCR beta V gene segment behaved as functional or pseudogenic, an earlier analysis of some 600 of the donors relied on high-throughput TCR beta sequencing. Donor age, sex, ethnicity and CMV serostatus were compiled alongside the repertoire data. A later genetic analysis used genome-wide SNP genotypes for about three fifths of the 666 donors, treating that subset as a discovery cohort. Every discovery cohort repertoire had been produced on one sequencing platform. Both class I and class II loci were covered by HLA typing, at four-digit resolution. The number of donors typed differed by locus, with 629-630 for A, B, C, DRB1 and DQB1, roughly 520 for DQA1, approximately 570 for DPA1, and about 450 for DPB1. Roughly 5 DR-DQ haplotypes were handled as single units for association and clustering, since linkage in the cohort was strong. On average, roughly 200,000 unique TCR beta nucleotide sequences were sequenced per donor among more than 350 genotyped donors of the cohort, with about 19% of those sequences being non-productive.

Overall results and qualifications from the work: In a later analysis, HLA-associated TCR beta chains showed more clonal expansion and lower generation probabilities than non-associated chains that were equally common. In a later analysis, several top co-occurrence clusters were reported to appear linked to parvovirus B19, influenza, CMV and Epstein-Barr virus. An earlier analysis of approximately 540 of the donors showed that most TCR beta V segments appeared in productive rearrangements either about 87% or about 30% of the time, which broadly matched IMGT annotations. An association between a missense DCLRE1C variant and V-gene and J-gene trimming of TCR beta chains was found in a later genetic analysis and replicated in an independent cohort. A further reported finding was that TCR beta sequences accurately predicted the HLA-A and HLA-B alleles for most subjects in the first cohort. A later genetic analysis reported fewer N-insertions in productive TCRs among donors in an Asian-associated ancestry cluster than the roughly 650-donor mean. Because HLA typing was missing for some donors at each locus, association tests included only the typed subset. Sequencing depth was assumed to be roughly uniform across donors in the presence/absence analyses, though that assumption may not hold. The 87-base-pair reads could not distinguish some IMGT-functional V segments, including TRBV6-2 and TRBV6-3, so those segments were excluded. Immune exposure information for the cohort was limited to CMV serostatus. While some public TCRs were present in many individuals, most TCR sequences turned up only very rarely across donors. In vitro tests confirmed that a few of the cytomegalovirus-associated TCR beta chains recognize cytomegalovirus antigens. In the study, about 150 TCR beta chains were listed as associated with cytomegalovirus. Linkage disequilibrium might explain the correlated functional status among segregating V segments, but an unknown experimental factor could not be ruled out. Cytomegalovirus status was reported to be diagnosed by the classifier with high specificity and sensitivity in both the original and validation cohorts. Most CMV-associated TCR beta chains appeared to be HLA-restricted in a later analysis, and the HLA associations seemed to be driven largely by CMV exposure. It was suggested by the authors that the approach could potentially be generalized to other disease states and immunological phenotypes. The earlier analysis of about 600 of the donors excluded some 15 rarely observed V segments, including chromosome 9 orphons, because counts were too low. When HLA alleles, especially DR and DQ, strongly co-occurred, attributing TCR associations to individual alleles was difficult. Only TCR beta chains were sequenced in this cohort, and the absence of alpha or paired-chain data limited detectable features. In a later analysis, around 17,000 TCR beta sequences were associated with specific HLA alleles at a false discovery rate of 0.05. The sequencing pipeline was judged likely to have produced a cluster of highly shared sequence variants as a technical artifact. According to a later analysis, TCR association rates differed among HLA loci, with DRB1 alleles showing the most associated TCRs and HLA-C alleles showing the fewest.

Cut back by 2 bases and 2 bases, the V and J ends lie 9 bases apart. The cysteine opens and the phenylalanine closes a CDR3 of 15 amino acids. Just CDR3 DNA is preserved here, 45 bases in frame from base 1. CDR1 and CDR2, looked up from the germline V gene, are MDHEN and SYDVKM. Sequencing was done on a sample of PBMCs. The TCR originated in a man aged 45-60 years in good health and CMV-seronegative. The V and J genes are TRBV28 and TRBJ1-4; tentative D gene TRBD1, with 5 bases matching. The sequenced DNA: TGTGCCAGCAGTTTACCCCGGGGGACTAATGAAAAACTGTTTTTT. Protein translation: CASSLPRGTNEKLFF.